Described below is a single T cell receptor beta chain sequence and its context. Antigen unknown. This sample was taken from a study of cytomegalovirus exposure and HLA in healthy donors. The PCR contained 60 Vbeta and 13 Jbeta primers. Clones were read by immunoSEQ multiplex PCR, and TCRdb kept only the in-frame ones, dropping some. The repertoire holds about 140,000 clones, with just over 70% as singletons. The CDR3 covers 13 residues. Study findings and constraints: In a later analysis, TCR beta V- and J-gene trimming was associated with a missense DCLRE1C variant. Near-uniform donor sequencing depth was presumed by presence/absence analyses. Specificity for CMV antigens was confirmed in vitro for a few of the CMV-associated chains.

The sequence was collected from a woman aged 30 to 39 in good health and CMV-seronegative. The chain recombines TRBV21-1 with TRBJ1-2. TRBV21-1 is a known pseudogene. The sequenced sample was PBMCs. CDR3 nucleotide sequence: TGTGCCAGCAGCTCTCACTTGATCTATGGCTACACCTTC. Protein product: CASSSHLIYGYTF.